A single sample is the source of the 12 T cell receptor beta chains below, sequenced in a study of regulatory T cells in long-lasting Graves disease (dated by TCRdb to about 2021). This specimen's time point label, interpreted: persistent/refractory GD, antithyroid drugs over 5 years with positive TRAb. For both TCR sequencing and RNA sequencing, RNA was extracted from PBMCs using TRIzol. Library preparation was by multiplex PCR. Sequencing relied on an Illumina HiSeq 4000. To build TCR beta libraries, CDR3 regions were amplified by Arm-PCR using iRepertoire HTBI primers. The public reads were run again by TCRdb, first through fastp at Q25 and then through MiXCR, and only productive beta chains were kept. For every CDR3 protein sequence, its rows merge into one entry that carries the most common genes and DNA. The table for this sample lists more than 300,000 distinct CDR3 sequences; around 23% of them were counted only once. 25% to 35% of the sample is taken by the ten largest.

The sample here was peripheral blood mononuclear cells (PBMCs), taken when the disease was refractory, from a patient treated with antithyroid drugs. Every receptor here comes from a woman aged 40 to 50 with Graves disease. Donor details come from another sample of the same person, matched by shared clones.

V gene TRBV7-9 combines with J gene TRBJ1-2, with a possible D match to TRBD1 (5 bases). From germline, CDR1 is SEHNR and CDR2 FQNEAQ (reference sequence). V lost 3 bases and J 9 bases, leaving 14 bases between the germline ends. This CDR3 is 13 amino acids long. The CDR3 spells CASSLGDRDRYTF. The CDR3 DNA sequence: TGTGCCAGCAGCTTGGGGGACCGGGATCGCTACACCTTC.

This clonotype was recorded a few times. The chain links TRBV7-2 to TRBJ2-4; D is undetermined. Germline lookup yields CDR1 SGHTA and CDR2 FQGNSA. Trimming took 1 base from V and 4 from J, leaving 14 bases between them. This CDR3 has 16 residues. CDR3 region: CASSLDVARKKNIQYF. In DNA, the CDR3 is TGTGCCAGCAGCTTAGACGTCGCACGGAAAAAAAACATTCAGTACTTC. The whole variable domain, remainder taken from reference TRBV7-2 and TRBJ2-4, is GAGVSQSPSNKVTEKGKDVELRCDPISGHTALYWYRQSLGQGLEFLIYFQGNSAPDKSGLPSDRFSAERTGGSVSTLTIQRTQQEDSAVYLCASSLDVARKKNIQYFGAGTRLSVL.

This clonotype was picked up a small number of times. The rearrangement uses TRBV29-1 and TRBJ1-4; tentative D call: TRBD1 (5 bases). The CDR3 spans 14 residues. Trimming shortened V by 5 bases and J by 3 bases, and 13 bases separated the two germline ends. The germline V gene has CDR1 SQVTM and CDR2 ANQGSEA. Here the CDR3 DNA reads TGCAGCGTTACTGACAGAGCGGCTAATGAAAAACTGTTTTTT. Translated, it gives CSVTDRAANEKLFF.

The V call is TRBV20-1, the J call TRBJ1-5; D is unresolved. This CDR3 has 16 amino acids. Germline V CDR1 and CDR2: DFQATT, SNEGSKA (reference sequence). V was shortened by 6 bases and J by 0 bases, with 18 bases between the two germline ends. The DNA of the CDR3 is TGCAGTGCCCACACCCTGGACCGCGATAGCAATCAGCCCCAGCATTTT. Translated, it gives CSAHTLDRDSNQPQHF.

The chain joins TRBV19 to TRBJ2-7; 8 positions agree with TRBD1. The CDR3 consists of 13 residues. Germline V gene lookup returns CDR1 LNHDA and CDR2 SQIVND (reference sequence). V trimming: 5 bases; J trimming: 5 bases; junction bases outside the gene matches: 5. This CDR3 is CASSWGQANEQYF. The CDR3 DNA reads TGTGCCAGTAGTTGGGGACAGGCCAACGAGCAGTACTTC.

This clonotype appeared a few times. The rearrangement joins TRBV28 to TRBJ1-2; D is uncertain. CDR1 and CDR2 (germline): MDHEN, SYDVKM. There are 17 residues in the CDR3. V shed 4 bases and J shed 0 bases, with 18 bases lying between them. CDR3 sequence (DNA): TGTGCCAGCAGTTCCAGACCCACCCTTGACGCTAACTATGGCTACACCTTC. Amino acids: CASSSRPTLDANYGYTF.

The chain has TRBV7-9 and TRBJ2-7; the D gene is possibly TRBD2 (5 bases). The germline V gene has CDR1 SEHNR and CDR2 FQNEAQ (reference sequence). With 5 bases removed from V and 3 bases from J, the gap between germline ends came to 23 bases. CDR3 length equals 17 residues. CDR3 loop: CASSPRGLGREGYEQYF. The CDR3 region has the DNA TGTGCCAGCAGCCCGCGCGGGTTAGGCAGAGAAGGCTACGAGCAGTACTTC.

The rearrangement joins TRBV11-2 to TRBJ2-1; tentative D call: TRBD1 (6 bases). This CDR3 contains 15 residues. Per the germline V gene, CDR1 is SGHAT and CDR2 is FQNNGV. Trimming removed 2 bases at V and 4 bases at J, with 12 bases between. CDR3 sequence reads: CASSLYTGSYNEQFF. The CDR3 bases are TGTGCCAGCAGCTTATACACAGGGTCTTACAATGAGCAGTTCTTC.

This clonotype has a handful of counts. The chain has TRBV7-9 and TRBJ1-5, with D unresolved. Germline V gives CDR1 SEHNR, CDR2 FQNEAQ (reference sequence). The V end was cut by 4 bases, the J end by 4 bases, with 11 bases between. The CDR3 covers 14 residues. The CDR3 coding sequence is TGTGCCAGCAGCTCCGGGGATAGGAATCAGCCCCAGCATTTT. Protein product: CASSSGDRNQPQHF.

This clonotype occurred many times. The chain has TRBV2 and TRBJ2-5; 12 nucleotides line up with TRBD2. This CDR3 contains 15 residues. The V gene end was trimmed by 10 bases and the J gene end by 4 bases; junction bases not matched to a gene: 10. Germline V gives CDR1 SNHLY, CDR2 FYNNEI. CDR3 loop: CATGLAGMKGETQYF. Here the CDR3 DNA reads TGTGCCACAGGACTAGCGGGGATGAAAGGAGAGACCCAGTACTTC. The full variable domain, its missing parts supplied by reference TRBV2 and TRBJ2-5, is EPEVTQTPSHQVTQMGQEVILRCVPISNHLYFYWYRQILGQKVEFLVSFYNNEISEKSEIFDDQFSVERPDGSNFTLKIRSTKLEDSAMYFCATGLAGMKGETQYFGPGTRLLVL.

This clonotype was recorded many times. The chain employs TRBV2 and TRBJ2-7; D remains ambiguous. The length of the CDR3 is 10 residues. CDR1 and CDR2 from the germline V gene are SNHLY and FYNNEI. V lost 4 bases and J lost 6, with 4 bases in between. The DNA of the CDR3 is TGTGCCAGCAGTGGAGGCGAGCAGTACTTC. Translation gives CASSGGEQYF.

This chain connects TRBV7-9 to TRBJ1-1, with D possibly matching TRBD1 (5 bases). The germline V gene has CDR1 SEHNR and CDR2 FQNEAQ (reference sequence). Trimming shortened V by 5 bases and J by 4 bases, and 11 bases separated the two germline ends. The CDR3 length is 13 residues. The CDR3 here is CASSQRGLTEAFF. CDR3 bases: TGTGCCAGCAGCCAAAGGGGACTCACTGAAGCTTTCTTT.